Presented here are 5 T cell receptor beta chains from one specimen sequenced in a study of T cell responses to AZD1222 COVID-19 vaccine. Repertoires were generated with immunoSEQ multiplex PCR, while TCRdb's copy carries only in-frame clones and drops some. The data show about 120,000 clones, around 93% seen once. Sequences were derived from peripheral blood, sampled on day 0 of AZD1222 vaccination. The receptors originated from an adult in good health.

This clone appeared once. The chain couples TRBV27 to TRBJ2-2; maybe TRBD2 (5 bases). Germline CDR1 reads MNHEY; CDR2 reads SMNVEV (reference sequence). The CDR3 runs to 15 residues. Trimming cost V 5 bases and J 5 bases, with 15 bases left between them. This CDR3 is CASSPPGTITGELFF. CDR3 nucleotides: TGTGCCAGCAGTCCACCGGGAACCATTACCGGGGAGCTGTTTTTT.

This chain links TRBV5-6 with TRBJ2-1; no definite D call. This CDR3 contains 17 residues. Deletions cut 0 bases from V and 6 bases from J, with 19 bases between. Germline V CDR1 and CDR2: SGHDT, YYEEEE. The CDR3 loop is CASSLVYPEWGGNEQFF. CDR3 DNA sequence: TGTGCCAGCAGCTTGGTCTATCCAGAGTGGGGTGGCAATGAGCAGTTCTTC.

CDR3 region: CASSLGGQGSYNEQFF. Written as DNA, the CDR3 is TGCGCCAGCAGCCTGGGGGGACAGGGGTCCTACAATGAGCAGTTCTTC. V usage is TRBV5-1 and J usage is TRBJ2-1; 10 bases are shared with TRBD1. V shed 4 bases and J 1 base; nucleotides not matched to a gene: 5. From germline, CDR1 is SGHRS and CDR2 YFSETQ. The CDR3 sequence is 16 residues long.

V usage is TRBV18 and J usage is TRBJ2-1; 9 bases line up with TRBD2. V was pared by 6 bases and J by 0 bases, with 12 bases of the junction left unmatched. The CDR3 is made up of 18 amino acids. From germline, CDR1 is KGHSH and CDR2 LQKENI. As DNA, the CDR3 is TGTGCCAGCTCTCTGTTAAATAGCGGGGGAGTCTCCTACAATGAGCAGTTCTTC. Translation: CASSLLNSGGVSYNEQFF.

This chain joins TRBV4-3 and TRBJ1-2; D perhaps matches TRBD1 (5 bases). The CDR3 totals 14 residues. Trimming removed 1 base from V and 9 bases from J, with 15 bases in between. The germline CDR1 and CDR2 sequences are LGHNA and YSLEER. The CDR3 region is CASSQVIQGRSYTF. DNA for the CDR3: TGCGCCAGCAGCCAAGTCATCCAGGGACGAAGCTACACCTTC.